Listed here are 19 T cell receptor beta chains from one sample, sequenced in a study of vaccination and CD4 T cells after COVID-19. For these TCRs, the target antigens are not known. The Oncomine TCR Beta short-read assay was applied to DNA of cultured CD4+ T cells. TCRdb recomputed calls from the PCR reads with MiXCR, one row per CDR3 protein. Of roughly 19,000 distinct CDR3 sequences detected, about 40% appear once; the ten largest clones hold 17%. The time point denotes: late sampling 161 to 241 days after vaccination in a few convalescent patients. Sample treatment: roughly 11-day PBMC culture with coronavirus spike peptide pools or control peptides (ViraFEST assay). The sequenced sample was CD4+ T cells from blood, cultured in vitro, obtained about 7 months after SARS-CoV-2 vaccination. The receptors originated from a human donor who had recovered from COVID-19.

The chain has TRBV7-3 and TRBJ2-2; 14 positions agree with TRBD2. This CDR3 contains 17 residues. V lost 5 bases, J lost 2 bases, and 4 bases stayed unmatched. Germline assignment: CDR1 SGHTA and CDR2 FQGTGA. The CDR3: CASSRGLAGGNTGELFF. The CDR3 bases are TGTGCCAGCAGCCGCGGACTAGCGGGAGGTAACACCGGGGAGCTGTTTTTT.

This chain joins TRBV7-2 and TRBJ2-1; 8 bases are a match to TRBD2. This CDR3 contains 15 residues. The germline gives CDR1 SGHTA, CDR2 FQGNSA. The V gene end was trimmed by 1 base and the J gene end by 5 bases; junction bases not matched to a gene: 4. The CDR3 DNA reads TGTGCCAGCAGCTTAGAGCGGGGGACAAACAATGAGCAGTTCTTC. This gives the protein CASSLERGTNNEQFF. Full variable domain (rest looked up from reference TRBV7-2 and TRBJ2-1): GAGVSQSPSNKVTEKGKDVELRCDPISGHTALYWYRQSLGQGLEFLIYFQGNSAPDKSGLPSDRFSAERTGGSVSTLTIQRTQQEDSAVYLCASSLERGTNNEQFFGPGTRLTVL.

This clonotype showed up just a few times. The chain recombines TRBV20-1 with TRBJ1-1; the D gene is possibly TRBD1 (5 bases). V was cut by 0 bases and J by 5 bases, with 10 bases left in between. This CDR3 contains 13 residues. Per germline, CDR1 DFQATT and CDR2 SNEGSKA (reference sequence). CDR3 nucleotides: TGCAGTGCTAGAGATAAGAGGGGAACTGAAGCTTTCTTT. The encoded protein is CSARDKRGTEAFF.

For the CDR3, the DNA is TGTGCCGATAGGGGCAATGAGCAGTTCTTC. Translated: CADRGNEQFF. The chain carries TRBV6-1 and TRBJ2-1; weak D call: TRBD1 (5 bases). The CDR3 sequence is 10 residues long. V lost 11 bases and J lost 6, with 8 bases in between. Germline assignment: CDR1 MNHNS and CDR2 SASEGT.

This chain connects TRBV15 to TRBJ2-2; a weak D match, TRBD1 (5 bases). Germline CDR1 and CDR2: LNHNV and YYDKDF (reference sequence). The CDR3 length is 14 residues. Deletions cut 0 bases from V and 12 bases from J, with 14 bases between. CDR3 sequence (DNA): TGTGCCACCAGCAGAGAGAGACAGTCCCACAAGCTGTTTTTT. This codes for CATSRERQSHKLFF.

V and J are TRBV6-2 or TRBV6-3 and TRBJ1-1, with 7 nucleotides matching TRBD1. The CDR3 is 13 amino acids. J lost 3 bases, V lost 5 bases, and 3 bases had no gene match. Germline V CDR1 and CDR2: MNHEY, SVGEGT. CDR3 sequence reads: CASSQGGDTEAFF. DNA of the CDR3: TGTGCCAGCAGTCAGGGGGGGGACACTGAAGCTTTCTTT.

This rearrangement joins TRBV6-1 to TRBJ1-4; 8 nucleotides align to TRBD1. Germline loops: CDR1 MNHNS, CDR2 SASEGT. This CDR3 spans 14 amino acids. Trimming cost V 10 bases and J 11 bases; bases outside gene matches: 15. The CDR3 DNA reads TGTGCCATCAGGTCGGACAGGGATGGTGAGAAACTGTTTTTT. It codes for CAIRSDRDGEKLFF.

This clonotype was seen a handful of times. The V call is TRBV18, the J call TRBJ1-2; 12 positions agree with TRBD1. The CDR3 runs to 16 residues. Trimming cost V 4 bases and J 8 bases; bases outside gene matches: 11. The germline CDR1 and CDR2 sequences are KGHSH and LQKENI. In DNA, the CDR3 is TGTGCCAGCTCACTGTACCAGGGACAGGGGGCCGGCGGCTACACCTTC. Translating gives CASSLYQGQGAGGYTF.

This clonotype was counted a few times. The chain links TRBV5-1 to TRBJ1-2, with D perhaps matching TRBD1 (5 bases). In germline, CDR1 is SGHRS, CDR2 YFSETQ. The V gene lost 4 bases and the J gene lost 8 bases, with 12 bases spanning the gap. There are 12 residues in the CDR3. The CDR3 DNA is TGCGCCAGCAGCCCCCCGGGGGAAGGCTACACCTTC. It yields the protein CASSPPGEGYTF.

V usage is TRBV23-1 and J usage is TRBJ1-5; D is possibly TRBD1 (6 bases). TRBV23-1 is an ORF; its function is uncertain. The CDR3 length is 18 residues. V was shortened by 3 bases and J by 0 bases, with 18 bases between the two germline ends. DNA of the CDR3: TGCGCCAGCAGTCACCGATGTTGGGGGGCCGTTAGCAATCAGCCCCAGCATTTT. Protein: CASSHRCWGAVSNQPQHF.

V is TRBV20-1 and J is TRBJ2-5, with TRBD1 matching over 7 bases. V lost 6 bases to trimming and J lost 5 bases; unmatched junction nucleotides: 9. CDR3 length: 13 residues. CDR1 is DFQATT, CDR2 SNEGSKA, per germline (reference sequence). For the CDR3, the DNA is TGCAGTGCGCCGGGACAGCCTCGGGAGACCCAGTACTTC. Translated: CSAPGQPRETQYF.

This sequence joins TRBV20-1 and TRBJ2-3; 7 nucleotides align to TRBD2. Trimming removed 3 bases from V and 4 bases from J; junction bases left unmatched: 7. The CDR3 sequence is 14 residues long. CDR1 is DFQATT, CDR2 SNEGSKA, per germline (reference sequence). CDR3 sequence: CSASGGGRADTQYF. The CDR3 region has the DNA TGCAGTGCTAGTGGGGGGGGTAGGGCAGATACGCAGTATTTT.

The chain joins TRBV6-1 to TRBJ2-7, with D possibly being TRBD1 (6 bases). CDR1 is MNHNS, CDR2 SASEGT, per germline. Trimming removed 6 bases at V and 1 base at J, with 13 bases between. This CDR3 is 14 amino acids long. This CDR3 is CASSQDRLSYEQYF. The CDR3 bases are TGTGCCAGCAGCCAGGACAGACTATCCTACGAGCAGTACTTC.

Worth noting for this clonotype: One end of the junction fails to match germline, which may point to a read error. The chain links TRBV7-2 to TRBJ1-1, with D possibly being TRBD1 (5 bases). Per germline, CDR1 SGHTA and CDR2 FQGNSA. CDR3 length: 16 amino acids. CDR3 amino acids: CASNLFAGGVGTEAFF. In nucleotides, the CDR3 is TGTGCCAGCAACTTATTCGCCGGGGGAGTGGGGACTGAAGCTTTCTTT.

CDR3 DNA: TGTGCCAGCAGCTTAGTTTATGGGCTATCCTACGAGCAGTACTTC. Translation: CASSLVYGLSYEQYF. The chain has TRBV11-3 and TRBJ2-7; D not resolved. CDR1 and CDR2 from the germline V gene are SGHNT and YENEEA. This CDR3 is built from 15 residues. V lost 1 base and J lost 1, with 11 bases in between.

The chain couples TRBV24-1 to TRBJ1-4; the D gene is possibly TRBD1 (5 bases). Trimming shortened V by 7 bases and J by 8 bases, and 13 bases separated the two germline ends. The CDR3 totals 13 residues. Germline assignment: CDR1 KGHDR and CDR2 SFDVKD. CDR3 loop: CATSAGRGEKLFF. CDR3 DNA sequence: TGTGCCACCAGCGCCGGACGGGGGGAAAAACTGTTTTTT.

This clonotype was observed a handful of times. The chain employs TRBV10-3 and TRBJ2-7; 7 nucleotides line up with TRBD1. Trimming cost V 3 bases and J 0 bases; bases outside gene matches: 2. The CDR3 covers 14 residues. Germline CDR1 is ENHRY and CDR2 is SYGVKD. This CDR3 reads CAISDRGNSYEQYF. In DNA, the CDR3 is TGTGCCATCAGTGACAGGGGGAACTCCTACGAGCAGTACTTC.

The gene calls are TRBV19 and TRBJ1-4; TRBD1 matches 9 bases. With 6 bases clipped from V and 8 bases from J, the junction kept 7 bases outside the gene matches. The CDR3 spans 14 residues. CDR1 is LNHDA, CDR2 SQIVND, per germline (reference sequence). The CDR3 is CASSRGQGVEKLFF. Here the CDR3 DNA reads TGTGCCAGTAGCCGGGGACAGGGCGTCGAAAAACTGTTTTTT.

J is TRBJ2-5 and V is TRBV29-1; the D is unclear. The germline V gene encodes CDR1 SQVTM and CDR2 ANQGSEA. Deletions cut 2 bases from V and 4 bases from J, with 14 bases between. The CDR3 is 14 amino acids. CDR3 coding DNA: TGCAGCGTTGAATCCCTGTGGCGTAGAGAGACCCAGTACTTC. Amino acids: CSVESLWRRETQYF.